The clone carrying this T cell receptor (beta chain) occurred once. These data belong to a study of T-cell memory formation after mild COVID-19. The germline CDR1 and CDR2 sequences are SGHTA and FQGNSA. V was clipped by 5 bases and J by 3 bases; unmatched bases: 4. The CDR3 runs 14 residues. One entry per CDR3 protein, called by TCRdb with MiXCR from the 5' RACE reads. The sample lists approximately 98,000 distinct CDR3 sequences; over 15% were seen once. The chain couples TRBV7-2 to TRBJ1-1; 9 positions agree with TRBD1. Sequenced sample: PBMCs or a T cell subset sorted from them (not recorded which). The source is a man younger than 30 who had mild COVID-19 (a few samples of this study predate the infection). Cell type and time point are not known. CDR3 coding DNA: TGTGCCAGCAGCGTGACAGGGGGGGACACTGAAGCTTTCTTT. This codes for CASSVTGGDTEAFF.